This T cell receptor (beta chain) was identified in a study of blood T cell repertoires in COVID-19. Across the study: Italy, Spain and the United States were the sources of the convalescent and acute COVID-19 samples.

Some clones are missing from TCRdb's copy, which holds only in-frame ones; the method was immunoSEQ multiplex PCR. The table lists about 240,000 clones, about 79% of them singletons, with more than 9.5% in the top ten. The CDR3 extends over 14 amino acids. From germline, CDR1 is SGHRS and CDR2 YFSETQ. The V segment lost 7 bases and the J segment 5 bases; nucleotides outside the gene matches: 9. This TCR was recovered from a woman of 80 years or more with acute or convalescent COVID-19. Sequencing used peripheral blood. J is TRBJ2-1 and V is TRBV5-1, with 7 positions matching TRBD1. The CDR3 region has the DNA TGCGCCAGCCTCCCAGGGGGTGGTAACAATGAGCAGTTCTTC. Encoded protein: CASLPGGGNNEQFF.